This TCR beta chain was obtained from a study of CD8 T cells in ankylosing spondylitis. Findings of the study overall: Within ankylosing spondylitis blood, a TCR beta motif made up of several highly homologous variants appeared to be characteristic.

Per the germline V gene, CDR1 is MNHNS and CDR2 is SASEGT. There are 17 residues in the CDR3. Trimming removed 6 bases at V and 0 bases at J, with 20 bases between. This clonotype showed up just a few times. What it recognizes is unknown. TCRdb re-called the 5' RACE reads with MiXCR, one entry per CDR3 protein. The table records around 230,000 distinct CDR3 sequences, 8% to 9.5% of them present only once. Sequencing input: blood, either unsorted or a sorted T cell fraction (not recorded which). The TCR sequence derives from a male donor with ankylosing spondylitis or in good health (not recorded which). The chain couples TRBV6-1 to TRBJ1-1; tentatively, D is TRBD1 (6 bases). The CDR3 loop is CASSREGGQGLNTEAFF. Here the CDR3 DNA reads TGTGCCAGCAGCAGAGAGGGGGGCCAGGGCCTGAACACTGAAGCTTTCTTT.